Many counts were recorded for the clone carrying this T cell receptor (beta chain). The data derive from a study of blood T cell repertoires in COVID-19. Study-wide background: Donors in the United States, Italy and Spain gave samples during acute or convalescent COVID-19. Sources were T cells, B-cell-depleted T cells, or PBMCs; the material itself was cDNA or gDNA.

Source study methods: Estimation of nucleated cell counts relied on the amplification of reference gene primers. Assay used: immunoSEQ multiplex PCR; TCRdb lists only in-frame clones, some missing. That table supplies the V and J calls and clone size; D and trimming were determined from the DNA. The repertoire holds 90,000 to 150,000 clones, with 70% to 80% as singletons. The CDR3 contains 18 residues. Germline trimming cut 5 bases from V and 2 bases from J; bases unmatched to any gene: 8. CDR1 and CDR2 from the germline V gene are SEHNR and FQNEAQ (reference sequence). This receptor was identified in a man aged 45-65 years with acute or convalescent COVID-19. The chain joins TRBV7-9 to TRBJ2-3; 15 bases are shared with TRBD2. Sequencing input: peripheral blood. CDR3 loop: CASSPGLAGGLNTDTQYF. In DNA form, the CDR3 reads TGTGCCAGCAGCCCGGGACTAGCGGGGGGACTTAACACAGATACGCAGTATTTT.